This T cell receptor beta chain was sequenced during a study of T cells after yellow fever vaccination. This clonotype appeared a few times. Its antigen is unidentified. J gave up 3 bases and V 4 bases, and 5 bases lay outside the gene matches. This CDR3 is 16 amino acids long. The germline gives CDR1 SGHTA, CDR2 FQGTGA. The study made its TCR cDNA through 5'RACE template switching. That step introduced a universal primer site along with UMIs. In TCRdb, the 5' RACE reads were re-called with MiXCR into one record per CDR3 protein. The sample shows more than 300,000 distinct CDR3 sequences, 3.5% to 5% of them seen only once. Broader study findings: Within FACS-sorted repertoires, abundant clonotypes contaminating from the bulk population could be present.

This sequence joins TRBV7-3 and TRBJ2-2, with 10 bases fitting TRBD2. This sequence was found in a man aged 18 to 29 who received the YFV17D yellow fever vaccine. The source was PBMCs, collected 15 days after the yellow fever booster vaccination. CDR3 residues: CASSSSGGAYTGELFF. CDR3 nucleotide sequence: TGTGCCAGCAGCTCCAGCGGGGGGGCCTACACCGGGGAGCTGTTTTTT. Based on the CDR3 plus reference TRBV7-3 and TRBJ2-2, the full variable domain is GAGVSQTPSNKVTEKGKYVELRCDPISGHTALYWYRQSLGQGPEFLIYFQGTGAADDSGLPNDRFFAVRPEGSVSTLKIQRTERGDSAVYLCASSSSGGAYTGELFFGEGSRLTVL.